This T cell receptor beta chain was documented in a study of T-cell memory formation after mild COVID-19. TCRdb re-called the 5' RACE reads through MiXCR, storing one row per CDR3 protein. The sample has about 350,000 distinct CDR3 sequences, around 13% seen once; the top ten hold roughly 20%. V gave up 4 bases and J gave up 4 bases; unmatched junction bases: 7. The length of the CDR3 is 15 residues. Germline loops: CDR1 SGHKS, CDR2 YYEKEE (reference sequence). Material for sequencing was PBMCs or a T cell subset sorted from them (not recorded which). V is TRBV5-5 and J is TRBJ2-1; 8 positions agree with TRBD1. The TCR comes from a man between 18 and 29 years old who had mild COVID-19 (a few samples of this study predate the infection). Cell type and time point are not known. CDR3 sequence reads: CASSRRDRRYNEQFF. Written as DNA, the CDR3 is TGTGCCAGCAGCCGAAGGGACAGGAGATACAATGAGCAGTTCTTC.